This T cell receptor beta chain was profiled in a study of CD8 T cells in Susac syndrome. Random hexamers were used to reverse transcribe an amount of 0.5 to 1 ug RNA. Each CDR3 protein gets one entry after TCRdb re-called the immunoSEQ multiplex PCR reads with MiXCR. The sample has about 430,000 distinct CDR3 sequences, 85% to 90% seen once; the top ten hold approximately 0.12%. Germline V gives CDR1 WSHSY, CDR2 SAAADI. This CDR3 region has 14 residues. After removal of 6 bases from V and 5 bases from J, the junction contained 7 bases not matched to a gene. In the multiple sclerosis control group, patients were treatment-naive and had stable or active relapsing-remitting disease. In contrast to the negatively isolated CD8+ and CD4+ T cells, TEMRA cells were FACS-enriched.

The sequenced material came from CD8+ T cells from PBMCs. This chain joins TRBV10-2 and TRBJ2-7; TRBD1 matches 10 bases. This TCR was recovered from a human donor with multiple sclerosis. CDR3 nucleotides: TGCGCCAGCAGGAGACAGGGGGCAAGCGACGAGCAGTACTTC. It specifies CASRRQGASDEQYF.